This T cell receptor (beta chain) is drawn from a study of cytomegalovirus exposure and HLA in healthy donors. Turning to the study itself: Unique TCR beta sequences numbering about 100 million came from 150 million to 200 million T cells in an earlier analysis. Study-level findings and limits: Cytomegalovirus association was assigned to about 180 TCR beta chains. In a later analysis, TCR beta V- and J-gene trimming was associated with a missense DCLRE1C variant. CMV serostatus was the only immune exposure information that was available.

The study ran its PCR with 60 Vbeta and 13 Jbeta primers. Assay used: immunoSEQ multiplex PCR; TCRdb lists only in-frame clones, some missing. Here the sample spans some 170,000 clones, about three quarters being singletons. Germline V gene lookup returns CDR1 MDHEN and CDR2 SYDVKM. Trimming cost V 6 bases and J 0 bases; bases outside gene matches: 5. This CDR3 has 17 amino acids. About this clone: Its target is not known.

The rearrangement links TRBV28 to TRBJ2-3; 14 nucleotides align to TRBD2. Source material: PBMCs. The clonotype was recovered from a woman aged 30 to 39 in good health and CMV-seronegative. CDR3 nucleotides: TGTGCCAGCAGGAAATGGACTAGCGGGAGGAGCACAGATACGCAGTATTTT. It specifies CASRKWTSGRSTDTQYF.